This TCR beta chain was observed in a study of control samples from healthy donors and cancer patients. This clone was picked up one time. The sample holds other DNA sequences that translate to the same CDR3. In germline, CDR1 is GTSNPN, CDR2 SVGIG (reference sequence). V was shortened by 2 bases and J by 5 bases, with 9 bases between the two germline ends. This CDR3 contains 12 residues. The repertoire was sequenced with immunoSEQ multiplex PCR; TCRdb's copy has only in-frame clones and lacks some. The sample lists under 450,000 clones, 80% to 95% occurring once. The V gene is TRBV30, the J gene TRBJ2-5; D gene ambiguous. Sequencing input: PBMCs. The source is a man in his forties with head and neck cancer. The CDR3 DNA is TGTGCCTGGAGTTCCGGGCGGGAGACCCAGTACTTC. It specifies CAWSSGRETQYF.